This T cell receptor beta chain was sequenced in a study of T cells in Graves' hyperthyroidism and ophthalmopathy. This clonotype has a handful of counts. CDR1 MNHEY and CDR2 SVGEGT come from the germline V gene. V lost 7 bases and J 0 bases, leaving 13 bases between the germline ends. The CDR3 length is 14 residues. The investigators amplified TCR beta CDR3 regions from RNA transcripts. HTBI primers were employed in a first-round RT-PCR of the TCR CDR3. TCRdb redid the calling of the multiplex PCR reads with MiXCR, one entry per CDR3 protein. This sample yields a few hundred thousand distinct CDR3 sequences, of which approximately 14% are seen a single time; about 7% belongs to the top ten.

The receptor's source is a woman under 40 with Graves' hyperthyroidism. Sequenced input: blood. The rearrangement joins TRBV6-2 or TRBV6-3 to TRBJ2-7; D could derive from TRBD1 or TRBD2 (7 bases each). CDR3: CASTREGASYEQYF. In nucleotides, the CDR3 is TGTGCCAGCACGAGGGAGGGGGCCTCCTACGAGCAGTACTTC.